These 14 T cell receptor beta chains originate from one sample sequenced in a study of metastatic and nonmetastatic thyroid tumors. Before thyroid surgery, none of the patients had received any treatment. Using MiXCR, TCRdb reanalyzed the PCR reads. The data show approximately 86,000 clones, about 12% seen once. Sequencing was performed on tumor tissue. The receptors were gathered from a female donor with papillary thyroid cancer or a benign thyroid nodule (not recorded which). Some clones in this sample may be carry-over from other donors' samples.

This clone was picked up a small number of times. A much larger clone lies one base from this, so it may be a read error. This chain connects TRBV28 to TRBJ1-1; D uncertain. The CDR3 spans 12 residues. Germline V gives CDR1 MDHEN, CDR2 SYDVKM. V gave up 2 bases and J gave up 12 bases, with 13 bases separating them. The CDR3 here is CASSLSPGGTFF. As DNA, the CDR3 is TGTGCCAGCAGTTTAAGCCCCGGCGGGACTTTCTTT.

The CDR3 region is CSARDLGREPYEQYF. The CDR3 nucleotides are TGCAGTGCTAGAGATCTAGGGCGGGAGCCCTACGAGCAGTACTTC. The chain is built from TRBV20-1 and TRBJ2-7, with 7 bases that match TRBD2. In germline, CDR1 is DFQATT, CDR2 SNEGSKA (reference sequence). The CDR3 length is 15 residues. With V trimmed by 0 bases and J by 2 bases, 7 bases remained unmatched.

This clone was detected many times. V gene TRBV9 combines with J gene TRBJ1-2; 11 nucleotides align to TRBD1. The CDR3 runs to 18 residues. Germline trimming cut 0 bases from V and 2 bases from J; bases unmatched to any gene: 9. The germline gives CDR1 SGDLS, CDR2 YYNGEE. CDR3: CASSVDHGRDRGNYGYTF. The CDR3, as DNA: TGTGCCAGCAGCGTAGACCACGGCCGGGACAGGGGGAACTATGGCTACACCTTC.

Worth noting for this clone: Its ends do not fully match the called genes, so a read error is possible. V is TRBV7-7 and J is TRBJ2-3; D not certain. The germline CDR1 and CDR2 sequences are SSHAT and FNYEAQ (reference sequence). The CDR3 is 13 amino acids. The CDR3 loop reads CASSLVGTDTQYF. DNA of the CDR3: TGTGCTAGCAGCCTGGTCGGGACAGATACGCAGTATTTT.

Only a few counts were recorded for this clone. The chain is built from TRBV5-1 and TRBJ2-3, with unresolved D. This CDR3 comprises 14 residues. Trimming pared 0 bases from V and 2 bases from J, leaving 7 bases between. Germline V CDR1 and CDR2: SGHRS, YFSETQ. CDR3 region: CASSLVGYTDTQYF. The CDR3 DNA is TGCGCCAGCAGCTTGGTTGGCTACACAGATACGCAGTATTTT.

In this sample, this clone turned up many times. V gene TRBV20-1 combines with J gene TRBJ1-5; D call uncertain. Trimming pared 2 bases from V and 0 bases from J, leaving 17 bases between. The CDR3 contains 17 residues. Germline CDR1 reads DFQATT; CDR2 reads SNEGSKA (reference sequence). Here the CDR3 reads CSARRTVGSFSNQPQHF. In DNA, the CDR3 is TGCAGTGCTAGAAGGACGGTAGGTTCCTTTAGCAATCAGCCCCAGCATTTT.

This clone appeared many times. The chain couples TRBV19 to TRBJ2-1; 15 bases are a match to TRBD2. There are 13 residues in the CDR3. V lost 7 bases to trimming and J lost 10 bases; unmatched junction nucleotides: 2. CDR1 and CDR2 (germline): LNHDA, SQIVND (reference sequence). For the CDR3, the DNA is TGTGCCAGTAAGGGACTAGCGGGAGGCGAGCAGTTCTTC. Translation: CASKGLAGGEQFF.

This clone was seen ten or more times. Other DNA sequences from this sample encode an identical CDR3 as well. V and J are TRBV3-1 and TRBJ2-5; D gene unclear. The germline V gene has CDR1 LGHDT and CDR2 YNNKEL (reference sequence). The CDR3 length is 13 residues. V dropped 8 bases and J dropped 2 bases, with 12 bases sitting between them. The CDR3 region has the DNA TGTGCCAGCTGGTCAGGTTTTCAAGAGACCCAGTACTTC. Protein sequence: CASWSGFQETQYF.

This clone occurred many times. V gene TRBV20-1 combines with J gene TRBJ2-4; D is possibly TRBD1 (5 bases). The CDR3 length is 17 residues. CDR1 and CDR2 from the germline V gene are DFQATT and SNEGSKA (reference sequence). Trimming cost V 6 bases and J 0 bases, with 21 bases left between them. The CDR3 nucleotides read TGCAGTGCCACGGACATAGATATTATTCTAGCCAAAAACATTCAGTACTTC. It translates to CSATDIDIILAKNIQYF.

This clone appeared many times. The chain uses TRBV7-9 and TRBJ2-5; D gene uncertain. Deletions cut 5 bases from V and 5 bases from J, with 21 bases between. Germline CDR1 reads SEHNR; CDR2 reads FQNEAQ (reference sequence). The CDR3 is made up of 16 amino acids. This chain's CDR3 is CASSLNWGTTEETQYF. CDR3 coding DNA: TGTGCCAGCAGCCTTAACTGGGGTACGACTGAGGAGACCCAGTACTTC.

At least ten counts were recorded for this clone. The chain uses TRBV4-1 and TRBJ2-1; no clear D gene. V was trimmed by 3 bases and J by 5 bases, leaving 8 bases between them. Germline values: CDR1 MGHRA, CDR2 YSYEKL. The CDR3 loop spans 13 amino acids. The CDR3 nucleotides read TGCGCCAGCAGCCACCTCTGGGACAATGAGCAGTTCTTC. Encoded protein: CASSHLWDNEQFF.

Ten or more counts support this clone. CDR3 sequence: CASSLSGGSKETQYF. DNA for the CDR3: TGTGCCAGCAGCTTGTCGGGCGGATCGAAAGAGACCCAGTACTTC. The V and J genes are TRBV5-6 and TRBJ2-5, with unresolved D. In germline, CDR1 is SGHDT, CDR2 YYEEEE. The CDR3 totals 15 residues. V was pared by 1 base and J by 3 bases, with 13 bases between. The whole variable domain, filled in from reference TRBV5-6 and TRBJ2-5, reads DAGVTQSPTHLIKTRGQQVTLRCSPKSGHDTVSWYQQALGQGPQFIFQYYEEEERQRGNFPDRFSGHQFPNYSSELNVNALLLGDSALYLCASSLSGGSKETQYFGPGTRLLVL.

There are many counts of this clone. This chain joins TRBV12-3 or TRBV12-4 and TRBJ1-5; D is ambiguous. Trimming pared 2 bases from V and 2 bases from J, leaving 4 bases between. The CDR3 spans 13 residues. The CDR3 protein is CASSLPGNQPQHF. The DNA for the CDR3 is TGTGCCAGCAGTTTACCGGGCAATCAGCCCCAGCATTTT.

This clone was observed a handful of times. A much larger clone differs by one base, so this may be a read error. At the DNA level, this CDR3 is encoded by other sequences in the same sample as well. V usage is TRBV10-1 and J usage is TRBJ2-3; D call uncertain. Germline V gives CDR1 WNHNN, CDR2 SYGVQD (reference sequence). The V end lost 0 bases, the J end lost 4 bases, and 5 bases lay between the germline ends. This CDR3 has 13 amino acids. CDR3 in amino acids: CASSESQADTQYF. The CDR3 DNA is TGCGCCAGCAGTGAGTCTCAGGCAGATACGCAGTATTTT.